A single sample gave rise to the 22 T cell receptor beta chains below, sequenced in a study of cytomegalovirus exposure and HLA in healthy donors. The PCR made use of 60 Vbeta and 13 Jbeta primers. Using immunoSEQ multiplex PCR, the repertoire was profiled, and TCRdb retains in-frame clones only, with some absent. In the table there are some 150,000 clones, roughly four fifths of which are singletons. The material sequenced was PBMCs. The receptor source for this set is a young man in good health and CMV-seropositive.

The chain recombines TRBV7-8 with TRBJ1-3, with a possible D match to TRBD1 (5 bases). CDR3 length equals 14 residues. V was clipped by 6 bases and J by 4 bases, with 13 bases between them. CDR1 SGHVS and CDR2 FQNEAQ come from the germline V gene. This CDR3 is CASRMTVKGNTIYF. As DNA, the CDR3 is TGTGCCAGCAGGATGACAGTTAAGGGAAACACCATATATTTT.

As for this clone: This specimen includes other DNA sequences encoding the same CDR3. V is TRBV7-6 and J is TRBJ2-3; 7 nucleotides match TRBD1. Losses at the gene ends were 4 bases for V and 1 base for J; bases not matched to a gene: 2. The V gene's germline CDR1 is SGHVS and CDR2 FNYEAQ. This CDR3 has 14 amino acids. DNA of the CDR3: TGTGCCAGCAGCTCAGGACAGGGCACAGATACGCAGTATTTT. Protein: CASSSGQGTDTQYF.

The chain uses TRBV2 and TRBJ2-7, with 11 bases fitting TRBD2. After removal of 7 bases from V and 2 bases from J, the junction contained 7 bases not matched to a gene. The CDR3 consists of 15 residues. Germline V gene data show CDR1 as SNHLY and CDR2 as FYNNEI. CDR3 in DNA: TGTGCCAGCACCGGAGGACTAGCGGGCGCCTACGAGCAGTACTTC. Translating gives CASTGGLAGAYEQYF.

This chain connects TRBV4-1 to TRBJ2-5; TRBD1 matches at 8 bases. The assigned J gene may be wrong: the sequence end matches TRBJ2-7 better. This CDR3 is built from 14 residues. CDR1 and CDR2 (germline): MGHRA, YSYEKL. CDR3 residues: CASSEGTGSHEQYF. CDR3 sequence (DNA): TGCGCCAGCAGCGAAGGGACAGGTTCCCACGAGCAGTACTTC.

The chain carries TRBV6-5 and TRBJ2-7; D possibly corresponds to TRBD2 (5 bases). The V end lost 4 bases, the J end lost 2 bases, and 12 bases lay between the germline ends. The CDR3 sequence is 14 residues long. Germline values: CDR1 MNHEY, CDR2 SVGAGI. Here the CDR3 DNA reads TGTGCCAGCAGTTTGGAGCCCGGGACCTACGAGCAGTACTTC. Translated: CASSLEPGTYEQYF.

The chain carries TRBV6-5 and TRBJ1-2, with D possibly matching TRBD1 (5 bases). CDR3 length equals 12 residues. V lost 8 bases and J 5 bases, leaving 12 bases between the germline ends. Germline loops: CDR1 MNHEY, CDR2 SVGAGI. Written as DNA, the CDR3 is TGTGCCAGCCAAACAGGAAAGTATGGCTACACCTTC. It specifies CASQTGKYGYTF.

The CDR3 here is CASSPPGEAITIFYEQYF. For the CDR3, the DNA is TGTGCCAGCAGTCCTCCCGGGGAGGCTATAACCATTTTCTACGAGCAGTACTTC. The genes are TRBV27 and TRBJ2-7; TRBD2 might be the D (6 bases). Germline lookup yields CDR1 MNHEY and CDR2 SMNVEV (reference sequence). The CDR3 extends over 18 amino acids. V lost 5 bases to trimming and J lost 3 bases, with 26 bases between them.

The gene calls are TRBV5-1 and TRBJ2-3; TRBD2 matches 10 bases. The germline CDR1 and CDR2 sequences are SGHRS and YFSETQ. CDR3 length equals 15 residues. With V trimmed by 5 bases and J by 2 bases, 5 bases remained unmatched. The CDR3 nucleotides are TGCGCCAGCAGAGCAGGACTAGCGGACACAGATACGCAGTATTTT. Its translation is CASRAGLADTDTQYF.

Concerning this clone itself: Other DNA sequences within the sample encode an identical CDR3. This chain connects TRBV5-1 to TRBJ2-3; 10 positions match TRBD2. Trimming took 0 bases from V and 4 from J; bases not matched to a gene: 8. The germline gives CDR1 SGHRS, CDR2 YFSETQ. The CDR3 has 17 amino acids. The CDR3 coding sequence is TGCGCCAGCAGCTTGGGACGAAGCGGGGGGGCCCCAGATACGCAGTATTTT. The encoded protein is CASSLGRSGGAPDTQYF. Filled out from reference TRBV5-1 and TRBJ2-3, the complete variable domain reads KAGVTQTPRYLIKTRGQQVTLSCSPISGHRSVSWYQQTPGQGLQFLFEYFSETQRNKGNFPGRFSGRQFSNSRSEMNVSTLELGDSALYLCASSLGRSGGAPDTQYFGPGTRLTVL.

The V call is TRBV5-4, the J call TRBJ2-1; 14 nucleotides align to TRBD2. The germline V gene has CDR1 SGHNT and CDR2 YYREEE (reference sequence). With V trimmed by 0 bases and J by 7 bases, 6 bases remained unmatched. CDR3 length: 17 residues. CDR3 in DNA: TGTGCCAGCAGCTTGGGAGGGACTAGCGGGGGAGGGAATGAGCAGTTCTTC. This gives the protein CASSLGGTSGGGNEQFF. Full variable domain (rest looked up from reference TRBV5-4 and TRBJ2-1): ETGVTQSPTHLIKTRGQQVTLRCSSQSGHNTVSWYQQALGQGPQFIFQYYREEENGRGNFPPRFSGLQFPNYSSELNVNALELDDSALYLCASSLGGTSGGGNEQFFGPGTRLTVL.

The chain recombines TRBV15 with TRBJ2-5; 11 bases match TRBD2. Germline CDR1 and CDR2: LNHNV and YYDKDF (reference sequence). Trimming cost V 0 bases and J 0 bases; bases outside gene matches: 12. The CDR3 extends over 20 amino acids. CDR3 residues: CATSRDPMGSGGENQETQYF. The CDR3 DNA reads as TGTGCCACCAGCAGAGATCCCATGGGTAGCGGGGGGGAAAACCAAGAGACCCAGTACTTC.

This clone occurred once. The chain recombines TRBV18 with TRBJ2-7, with D uncertain. Germline V gene data show CDR1 as KGHSH and CDR2 as LQKENI. Trimming pared 3 bases from V and 6 bases from J, leaving 12 bases between. CDR3 length: 13 residues. CDR3 amino acids: CASSPPGGFEQYF. The CDR3 nucleotides are TGTGCCAGCTCACCCCCAGGTGGTTTCGAGCAGTACTTC.

This clone was observed a handful of times. V usage is TRBV4-1 and J usage is TRBJ2-3, with TRBD2 matching 15 bases. The length of the CDR3 is 20 residues. Trimming took 2 bases from V and 1 from J; bases not matched to a gene: 10. Germline V gives CDR1 MGHRA, CDR2 YSYEKL. The CDR3 loop reads CASSQKGLAGGPFRTDTQYF. Written as DNA, the CDR3 is TGCGCCAGCAGCCAAAAGGGACTAGCGGGAGGACCTTTTCGCACAGATACGCAGTATTTT.

Details on this clone: A junction end diverges from the germline sequence, so it may reflect a read error. The V call is TRBV7-6, the J call TRBJ1-6; 11 nucleotides line up with TRBD1. CDR1 and CDR2 from the germline V gene are SGHVS and FNYEAQ. This CDR3 comprises 15 residues. The CDR3 is CASSLGTGGSSSLHF. In DNA, the CDR3 is TGTGCCAGCAGCCTTGGGACAGGGGGAAGTTCATCCCTCCACTTT. Full variable domain (outside the CDR3, taken from reference TRBV7-6 and TRBJ1-6): GAGVSQSPRYKVTKRGQDVALRCDPISGHVSLYWYRQALGQGPEFLTYFNYEAQQDKSGLPNDRFSAERPEGSISTLTIQRTEQRDSAMYRCASSLGTGGSSSLHFGNGTRLTVT.

There are a few counts of this clone. The V and J genes are TRBV7-6 and TRBJ1-6; D unresolved. The CDR3 length is 13 residues. V dropped 3 bases and J dropped 8 bases, with 8 bases sitting between them. CDR1 and CDR2 (germline): SGHVS, FNYEAQ. CDR3 region: CASSLLSDSPLHF. The CDR3 DNA sequence: TGTGCCAGCAGCTTGCTAAGCGATTCACCCCTCCACTTT.

V gene TRBV7-2 combines with J gene TRBJ2-7; D gene ambiguous. CDR3 length: 15 residues. Germline V gene data show CDR1 as SGHTA and CDR2 as FQGNSA. The V and J ends lost 5 bases and 0 bases respectively, with 14 bases between them. The CDR3 is CASSHDEASSYEQYF. The CDR3, as DNA: TGTGCCAGCAGCCACGACGAGGCGAGCTCCTACGAGCAGTACTTC.

This clone was counted a few times. The chain has TRBV7-9 and TRBJ1-1; TRBD1 might be the D (5 bases). The CDR3 spans 14 residues. Germline CDR1 SEHNR, CDR2 FQNEAQ (reference sequence). Trimming stripped 3 bases from V and 4 bases from J, with 12 bases between. CDR3 sequence reads: CASSLREGSTEAFF. DNA for the CDR3: TGTGCCAGCAGCTTGAGGGAGGGGAGCACTGAAGCTTTCTTT.

The V gene is TRBV27, the J gene TRBJ2-1, with a possible D match to TRBD2 (5 bases). Trimming left V 6 bases short and J 9 bases short, with 12 bases between. Germline V gene lookup returns CDR1 MNHEY and CDR2 SMNVEV (reference sequence). This CDR3 is built from 12 residues. The CDR3: CASSVGAAEQFF. CDR3 DNA: TGTGCCAGCAGCGTAGGAGCGGCTGAGCAGTTCTTC.

The J gene is TRBJ2-5, the V gene TRBV7-9; 7 positions agree with TRBD1. Germline trimming cut 3 bases from V and 5 bases from J; bases unmatched to any gene: 6. Per the germline V gene, CDR1 is SEHNR and CDR2 is FQNEAQ (reference sequence). CDR3 size: 14 residues. CDR3 region: CASSFEGARETQYF. As DNA, the CDR3 is TGTGCCAGCAGCTTTGAGGGGGCACGGGAGACCCAGTACTTC.

This chain links TRBV28 with TRBJ2-7; TRBD2 might be the D (5 bases). V dropped 5 bases and J dropped 3 bases, with 11 bases sitting between them. The germline V gene has CDR1 MDHEN and CDR2 SYDVKM. The length of the CDR3 is 13 residues. The CDR3 nucleotides read TGTGCCAGCAGTGCCGGAGGTTTCTACGAGCAGTACTTC. It translates to CASSAGGFYEQYF.

The CDR3 region is CASSLGQGSDTQYF. DNA of the CDR3: TGTGCCAGCAGCCTCGGGCAGGGGTCAGATACGCAGTATTTT. The chain uses TRBV7-9 and TRBJ2-3; D perhaps matches TRBD1 (6 bases). The CDR3 is 14 residues long. The V end lost 5 bases, the J end lost 4 bases, and 13 bases lay between the germline ends. Germline V lookup: CDR1 SEHNR, CDR2 FQNEAQ (reference sequence).

The CDR3 spells CASSARLAGGVNEQFF. CDR3 sequence (DNA): TGTGCCAGCAGCGCCAGACTAGCGGGAGGTGTCAATGAGCAGTTCTTC. The V and J genes are TRBV7-9 and TRBJ2-1; 13 nucleotides match TRBD2. This CDR3 is 16 amino acids long. Germline V gene data show CDR1 as SEHNR and CDR2 as FQNEAQ (reference sequence). The trim removed 5 bases at V and 6 bases at J, leaving 7 bases unmatched.